Given below is one T cell receptor beta chain in context. Its target is unknown. This specimen comes from a study of Ad26.COV2.S vaccination and SARS-CoV-2 variants. Study details: In the study, Ad26.COV2.S was injected intramuscularly once, or twice 56 days apart.

This table comes from immunoSEQ multiplex PCR, and its TCRdb copy is limited to in-frame clones, with some not included. The sample lists roughly 410,000 clones; about 83% were seen once. Stated treatment: some 20 received Ad26.COV2.S at low or high dose, single or two shots; 5 received placebo; per-sample allocation not given. Sampling took place 63 days after the first vaccine or placebo injection. The CDR3 totals 11 residues. Germline lookup yields CDR1 SGHAT and CDR2 FQNNGV. V was pared by 5 bases and J by 14 bases, with 13 bases between. Study results and caveats: Vaccine recipients showed a spike-specific TCR breadth that was higher than in placebo recipients. Total T cell responses were possibly underestimated by TCR breadth and depth analyses.

Sequenced here: peripheral blood, sampled in a trial of Ad26.COV2.S vaccine versus placebo. This clonotype was sampled from a person aged 18 to 59 who received the Ad26.COV2.S COVID-19 vaccine or a placebo. V is TRBV11-2 and J is TRBJ2-1; D unclear. The CDR3 nucleotides read TGTGCCAGCAGCCTAGGGTCCCTCGAGTTCTTC. Protein product: CASSLGSLEFF.